A selection of T cell receptor beta chains follows, all from one sample in a study of identical twins. TCRdb used MiXCR to reprocess the 5' RACE reads, holding one entry per CDR3 protein. The data contain about 660,000 distinct CDR3 sequences, over 8.5% of them seen just once; the ten biggest clones take up 0.75% to 1%. Separately, the same data were catalogued under a study of yellow fever vaccine responses in identical twins.

The specimen sequenced was PBMCs. These receptor sequences come from a woman in her late teens or twenties in good health. Each CDR3 is given with its conserved first and last residue. Fields, in order: V gene, clone size, D gene, J gene, CDR3 protein, CDR3 DNA. D genes are given only for firm matches. Clone size, where shown, is once, few, many, or a class for clones that have expanded.

>TRBV20-1|few|.|TRBJ2-1
CSALPRLVSNEQFF
TGCAGTGCCCTCCCGCGTTTGGTGAGCAATGAGCAGTTCTTC
>TRBV6-5|few|TRBD2|TRBJ2-2
CASSQTSVELFF
TGTGCCAGCAGCCAAACTAGCGTCGAGCTGTTTTTT
>TRBV12-3/TRBV12-4|many|TRBD2|TRBJ2-1
CASTLTGLAVYNEQFF
TGTGCCAGCACCCTTACGGGACTAGCGGTTTACAATGAGCAGTTCTTC
>TRBV28|.|TRBD1|TRBJ2-7
CASSPRDRESSEQYF
TGTGCCAGCAGTCCCCGGGACAGGGAGTCGAGTGAGCAGTACTTC
>TRBV4-2|many|.|TRBJ1-2
CASSLQFMSVGYTF
TGTGCCAGCAGCCTCCAATTTATGTCCGTCGGCTACACCTTC
>TRBV6-5|.|.|TRBJ2-7
CASSATWQEQYF
TGTGCCAGCAGTGCGACATGGCAAGAGCAGTACTTC
>TRBV30|.|TRBD2|TRBJ2-1
CAWARGDYNEQFF
TGTGCCTGGGCACGGGGGGACTACAATGAGCAGTTCTTC
>TRBV5-1|.|TRBD1|TRBJ2-2
CASSPQGQGNTGELFF
TGCGCCAGCAGCCCCCAGGGACAGGGGAACACCGGGGAGCTGTTTTTT
>TRBV5-1|.|TRBD2|TRBJ2-3
CASSLAGLAGDTQYF
TGCGCCAGCAGCTTGGCCGGGCTAGCGGGGGATACGCAGTATTTT
>TRBV12-3/TRBV12-4|many|.|TRBJ2-2
CASSLGLIAGELFF
TGTGCCAGCAGTTTGGGCCTAATCGCCGGGGAGCTGTTTTTT
>TRBV10-1|.|TRBD2|TRBJ2-1
CASGAGGSYNEQFF
TGCGCCAGCGGCGCGGGAGGATCCTACAATGAGCAGTTCTTC
>TRBV19|.|TRBD2|TRBJ2-7
CASSISPSGEYEQYF
TGTGCCAGTAGTATAAGTCCTAGCGGCGAATACGAGCAGTACTTC
>TRBV6-2/TRBV6-3|many|.|TRBJ2-2
CASSYSTGYTGELFF
TGTGCCAGCAGTTACTCGACAGGTTATACCGGGGAGCTGTTTTTT
>TRBV24-1|.|.|TRBJ2-2
CATSDLRSGELFF
TGTGCCACCAGTGATTTGAGGTCCGGGGAGCTGTTTTTT
>TRBV12-3/TRBV12-4|.|.|TRBJ2-7
CASSLKGLVYEQYF
TGTGCCAGCAGTTTAAAGGGGCTCGTTTACGAGCAGTACTTC
>TRBV5-1|few|.|TRBJ2-1
CASQAVLSNEQFF
TGCGCCAGCCAGGCAGTGTTGAGCAATGAGCAGTTCTTC
>TRBV28|.|TRBD1|TRBJ2-1
CVSSLGTVLLINEQFF
TGTGTCAGCAGTTTGGGGACAGTCCTTCTCATCAATGAGCAGTTCTTC